This T cell receptor (beta chain) was found in a study of breast tumors, draining lymph nodes, adjacent tissues. Study results and limitations: Data fit most tumor T cells coming from lymph node, expanding in tumor. Tumor T cell lymph node origin was a supported hypothesis, not proven. Luminal-like breast cancer showed significantly higher tumor–nontumor repertoire similarity than basal-like.

TCRdb itself ran the multiplex PCR reads through MiXCR, one entry per CDR3 protein. The table lists more than 250,000 distinct CDR3 sequences, more than 30% of them singletons. This CDR3 contains 15 residues. Trimming removed 1 base at V and 2 bases at J, with 11 bases between. The germline CDR1 and CDR2 sequences are SGHTA and FQGNSA. Concerning this clonotype: Its antigen is unknown. The conserved final phenylalanine or tryptophan is absent from the CDR3, which likely points to a read error.

Breast cancer patients provided tissue from their axillary draining lymph nodes. Sequencing was carried out using axillary lymph node tissue. The J gene is TRBJ1-2, the V gene TRBV7-2; D gene uncertain. The sequence derives from a female donor with breast cancer. Some clones in this sample may be carry-over from other donors' samples. Here the CDR3 DNA reads TGTGCCAGCAGCTTAGTGGGGTCAGACAACTATGGCTACACCCTC. Translating it yields CASSLVGSDNYGYTL.